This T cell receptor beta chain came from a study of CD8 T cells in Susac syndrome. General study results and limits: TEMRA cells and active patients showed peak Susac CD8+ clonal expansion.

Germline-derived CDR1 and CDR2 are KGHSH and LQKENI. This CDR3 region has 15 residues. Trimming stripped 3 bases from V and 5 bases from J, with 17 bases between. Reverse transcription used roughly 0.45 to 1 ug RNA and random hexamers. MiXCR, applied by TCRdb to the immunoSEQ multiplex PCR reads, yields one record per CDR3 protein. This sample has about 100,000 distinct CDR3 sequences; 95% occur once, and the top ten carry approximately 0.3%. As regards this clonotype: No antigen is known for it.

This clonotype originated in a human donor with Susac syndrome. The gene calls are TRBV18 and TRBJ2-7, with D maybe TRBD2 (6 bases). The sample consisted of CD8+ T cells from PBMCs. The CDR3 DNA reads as TGTGCCAGCTCACCGCGGACCGTGGAGGGCAACGAGCAGTACTTC. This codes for CASSPRTVEGNEQYF.